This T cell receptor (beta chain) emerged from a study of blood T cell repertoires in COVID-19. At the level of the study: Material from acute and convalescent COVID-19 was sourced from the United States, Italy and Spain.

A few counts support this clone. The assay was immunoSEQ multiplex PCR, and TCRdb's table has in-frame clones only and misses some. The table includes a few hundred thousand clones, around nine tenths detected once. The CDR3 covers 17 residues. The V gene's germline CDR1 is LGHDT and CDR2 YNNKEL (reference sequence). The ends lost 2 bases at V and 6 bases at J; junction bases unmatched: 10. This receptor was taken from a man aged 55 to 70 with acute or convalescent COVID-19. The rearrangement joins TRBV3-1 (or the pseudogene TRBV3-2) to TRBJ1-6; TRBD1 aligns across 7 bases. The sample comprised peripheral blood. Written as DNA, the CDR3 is TGTGCCAGCAGCCAACGACTACAGGGGTTGGGTAATTCACCCCTCCACTTT. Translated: CASSQRLQGLGNSPLHF.